Each of the 5 T cell receptor beta chains below was sequenced from the same sample in a study of blood T cells in healthy people across ages. Through a sample-barcoded 5' primer and a J-beta primer mix, a second PCR was run for about 6 to 12 cycles. MiXCR, run by TCRdb on the 5' RACE reads, gives a single entry per CDR3 protein. The data show over a million distinct CDR3 sequences, 40% to 45% seen once. Sequenced material: blood. The receptors stem from a woman aged 60-70 years in good health.

The CDR3 coding sequence is TGTGCCAGCTCACCGGGGGGTATGGGGCAGCCCCAGCATTTT. Protein product: CASSPGGMGQPQHF. The chain recombines TRBV18 with TRBJ1-5; TRBD1 might be the D (5 bases). Germline CDR1 and CDR2: KGHSH and LQKENI. The CDR3 extends over 14 amino acids. The V gene lost 3 bases and the J gene lost 7 bases, with 13 bases spanning the gap. Looking up the rest from reference TRBV18 and TRBJ1-5 gives the full variable domain: NAGVMQNPRHLVRRRGQEARLRCSPMKGHSHVYWYRQLPEEGLKFMVYLQKENIIDESGMPKERFSAEFPKEGPSILRIQQVVRGDSAAYFCASSPGGMGQPQHFGDGTRLSIL.

The chain links TRBV10-3 to TRBJ1-2; D gene unclear. Germline V gene data show CDR1 as ENHRY and CDR2 as SYGVKD. The CDR3 is 15 amino acids. Trimming pared 3 bases from V and 0 bases from J, leaving 11 bases between. CDR3 DNA: TGTGCCATCAGTGATGAAGAGAAAACTAACTATGGCTACACCTTC. As protein: CAISDEEKTNYGYTF.

The J gene is TRBJ1-6, the V gene TRBV6-6; 9 bases fit TRBD1. V trimming: 5 bases; J trimming: 9 bases; junction bases outside the gene matches: 8. Germline lookup yields CDR1 MNHNY and CDR2 SVGAGI (reference sequence). The CDR3 extends over 15 amino acids. CDR3 region: CASSTRTGALSPLHF. CDR3 sequence (DNA): TGTGCCAGCAGTACCCGGACAGGGGCACTTTCACCCCTCCACTTT.

J is TRBJ2-5 and V is TRBV7-3; 8 nucleotides line up with TRBD1. This CDR3 has 15 amino acids. Germline V CDR1 and CDR2: SGHTA, FQGTGA. V was pared by 5 bases and J by 5 bases, with 10 bases of the junction left unmatched. The CDR3 DNA reads as TGTGCCAGCAGCACATCAGGGGGCGTAGGGGAGACCCAGTACTTC. Translated: CASSTSGGVGETQYF.

The sample holds many counts of this clonotype. The J gene is TRBJ2-3, the V gene TRBV4-2; D ambiguous. V was shortened by 4 bases and J by 1 base, with 9 bases between the two germline ends. Germline values: CDR1 LGHNA, CDR2 YNFKEQ. The CDR3 has 14 residues. The CDR3 loop reads CASSPGLGTDTQYF. The DNA for the CDR3 is TGTGCCAGCAGCCCCGGGTTAGGCACAGATACGCAGTATTTT.